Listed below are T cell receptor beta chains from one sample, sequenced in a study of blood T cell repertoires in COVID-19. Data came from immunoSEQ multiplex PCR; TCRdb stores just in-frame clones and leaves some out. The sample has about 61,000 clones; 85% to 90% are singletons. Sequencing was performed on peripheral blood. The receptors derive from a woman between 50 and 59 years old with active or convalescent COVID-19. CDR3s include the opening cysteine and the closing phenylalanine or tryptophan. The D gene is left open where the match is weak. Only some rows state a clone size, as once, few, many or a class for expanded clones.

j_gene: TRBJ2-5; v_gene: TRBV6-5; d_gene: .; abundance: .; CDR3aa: CASSYSGRTYAETQYF; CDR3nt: TGTGCCAGCAGTTACTCGGGAAGGACATATGCCGAGACCCAGTACTTC
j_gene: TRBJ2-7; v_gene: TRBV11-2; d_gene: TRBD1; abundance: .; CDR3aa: CASSPGQGAYEQYF; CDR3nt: TGTGCCAGCAGCCCCGGACAGGGAGCCTACGAGCAGTACTTC
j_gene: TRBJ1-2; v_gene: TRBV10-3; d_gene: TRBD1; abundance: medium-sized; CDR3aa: CAIRNGTGSYGYTF; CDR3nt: TGTGCCATCAGGAACGGGACAGGGAGCTATGGCTACACCTTC
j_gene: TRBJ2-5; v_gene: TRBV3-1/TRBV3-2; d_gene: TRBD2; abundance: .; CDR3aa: CASSQGARLAGAIPRESQYF; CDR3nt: TGTGCCAGCAGCCAAGGAGCGAGACTAGCGGGAGCCATTCCAAGAGAGTCCCAGTACTTC
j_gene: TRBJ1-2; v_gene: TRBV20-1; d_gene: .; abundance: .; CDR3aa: CSAVFQGGYTF; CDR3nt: TGCAGTGCTGTCTTTCAGGGCGGCTACACCTTC
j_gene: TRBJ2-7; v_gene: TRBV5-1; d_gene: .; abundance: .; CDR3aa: CASSLAFSYEQYF; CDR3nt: TGCGCCAGCAGCTTGGCGTTCTCCTACGAGCAGTACTTC
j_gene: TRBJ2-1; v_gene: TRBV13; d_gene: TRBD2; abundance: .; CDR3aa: CASSAPPGLAGVGEQFF; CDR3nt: TGTGCCAGCAGCGCACCCCCGGGACTAGCGGGAGTAGGGGAGCAGTTCTTC
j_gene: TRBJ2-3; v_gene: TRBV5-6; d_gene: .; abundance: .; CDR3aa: CASSSGSTDTQYF; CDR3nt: TGTGCCAGCAGCAGCGGGAGCACAGATACGCAGTATTTT
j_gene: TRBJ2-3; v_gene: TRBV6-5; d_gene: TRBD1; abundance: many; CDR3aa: CAIGWDSGTDTQYF; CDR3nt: TGTGCTATAGGTTGGGACAGCGGCACAGATACGCAGTATTTT
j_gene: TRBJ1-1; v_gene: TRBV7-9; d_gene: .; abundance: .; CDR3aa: CASSVRGEAFF; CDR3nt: TGTGCCAGCAGCGTTCGGGGAGAAGCTTTCTTT
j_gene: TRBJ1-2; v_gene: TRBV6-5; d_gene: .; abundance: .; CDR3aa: CASRGNRDGYTF; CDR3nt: TGTGCCAGCAGGGGAAACAGGGACGGCTACACCTTC
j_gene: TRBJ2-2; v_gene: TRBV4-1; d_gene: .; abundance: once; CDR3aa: CASSHKTGSGTGELFF; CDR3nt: TGCGCCAGCAGCCACAAAACGGGGTCAGGCACCGGGGAGCTGTTTTTT
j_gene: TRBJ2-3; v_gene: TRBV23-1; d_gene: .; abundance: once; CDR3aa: CASSPKLGASTDTQYF; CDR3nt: TGCGCCAGCAGCCCAAAGCTGGGGGCTAGCACAGATACGCAGTATTTT
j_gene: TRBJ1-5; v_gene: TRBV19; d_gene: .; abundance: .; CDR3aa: CASSVGWLGQPQHF; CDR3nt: TGTGCCAGTAGCGTCGGTTGGCTAGGTCAGCCCCAGCATTTT
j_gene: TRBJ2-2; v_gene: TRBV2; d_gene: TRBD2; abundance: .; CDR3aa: CASSTGLAGENTGELFF; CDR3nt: TGTGCCAGCAGTACGGGACTAGCGGGGGAGAACACCGGGGAGCTGTTTTTT
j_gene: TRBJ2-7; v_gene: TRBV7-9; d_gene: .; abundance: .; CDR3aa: CASSLATGGEQYF; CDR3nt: TGTGCCAGCAGCTTAGCCACAGGTGGTGAGCAGTACTTC
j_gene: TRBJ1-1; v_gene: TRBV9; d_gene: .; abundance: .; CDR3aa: CASSVAGDTEAFF; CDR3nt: TGTGCCAGCAGCGTAGCGGGGGACACTGAAGCTTTCTTT
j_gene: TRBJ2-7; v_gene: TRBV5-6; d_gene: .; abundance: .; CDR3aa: CASSLAGGWGSYEQYF; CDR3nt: TGTGCCAGCAGCTTGGCCGGGGGTTGGGGCTCCTACGAGCAGTACTTC
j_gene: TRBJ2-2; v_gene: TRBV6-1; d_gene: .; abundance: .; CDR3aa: CASSEVLGELFF; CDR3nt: TGTGCCAGCAGTGAAGTTCTCGGGGAGCTGTTTTTT
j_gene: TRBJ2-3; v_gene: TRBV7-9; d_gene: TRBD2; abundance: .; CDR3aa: CASSLGLAGVKDTQYF; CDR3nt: TGTGCCAGCAGCTTAGGACTAGCGGGAGTAAAAGATACGCAGTATTTT
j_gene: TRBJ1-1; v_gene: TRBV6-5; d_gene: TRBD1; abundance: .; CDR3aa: CASRLQGPNTEAFF; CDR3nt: TGTGCCAGCAGACTACAGGGGCCGAACACTGAAGCTTTCTTT
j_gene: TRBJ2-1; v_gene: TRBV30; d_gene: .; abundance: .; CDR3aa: CAWSAGSGLYNEQFF; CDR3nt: TGTGCCTGGAGTGCGGGTAGCGGCCTCTACAATGAGCAGTTCTTC
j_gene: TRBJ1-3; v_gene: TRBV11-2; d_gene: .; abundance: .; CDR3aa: CASSSLGGVYTGNTIYF; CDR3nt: TGTGCCAGCAGCTCTCTCGGGGGGGTTTATACGGGAAACACCATATATTTT
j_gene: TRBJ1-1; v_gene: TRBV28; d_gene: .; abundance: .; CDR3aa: CASSLYRQGYTEAFF; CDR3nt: TGTGCCAGCAGTTTATATAGGCAGGGGTACACTGAAGCTTTCTTT
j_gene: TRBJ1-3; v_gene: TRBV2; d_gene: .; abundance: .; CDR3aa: CASSESLGIGGNTIYF; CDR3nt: TGTGCCAGCAGTGAAAGCCTCGGGATAGGAGGAAACACCATATATTTT
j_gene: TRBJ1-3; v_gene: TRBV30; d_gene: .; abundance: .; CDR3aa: CAWDRSSGNTIYF; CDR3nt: TGTGCCTGGGACAGGAGCTCTGGAAACACCATATATTTT
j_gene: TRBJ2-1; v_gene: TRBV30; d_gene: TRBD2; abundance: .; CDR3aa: CAWRGSGAYNEQFF; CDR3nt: TGTGCCTGGAGGGGTAGCGGGGCTTACAATGAGCAGTTCTTC
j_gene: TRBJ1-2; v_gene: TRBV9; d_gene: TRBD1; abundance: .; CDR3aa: CASSGDRGAYGYTF; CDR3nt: TGTGCCAGCAGCGGGGACAGGGGAGCCTATGGCTACACCTTC
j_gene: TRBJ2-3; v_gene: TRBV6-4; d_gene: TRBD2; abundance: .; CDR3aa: CASSPGGTSGGTDTQYF; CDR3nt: TGTGCCAGCAGCCCGGGCGGGACTAGCGGAGGCACAGATACGCAGTATTTT
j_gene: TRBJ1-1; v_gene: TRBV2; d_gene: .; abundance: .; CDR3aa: CASSVTEQGTEAFF; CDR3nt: TGTGCCAGCAGTGTCACAGAACAGGGTACTGAAGCTTTCTTT
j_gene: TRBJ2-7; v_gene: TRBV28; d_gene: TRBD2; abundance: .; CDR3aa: CASSLFLAGVYEQYF; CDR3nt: TGTGCCAGCAGTTTATTTTTAGCGGGCGTCTACGAGCAGTACTTC
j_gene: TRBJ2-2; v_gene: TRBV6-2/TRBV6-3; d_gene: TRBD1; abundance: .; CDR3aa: CASSYYGQGVTGELFF; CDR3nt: TGTGCCAGCAGTTACTACGGACAGGGGGTTACCGGGGAGCTGTTTTTT
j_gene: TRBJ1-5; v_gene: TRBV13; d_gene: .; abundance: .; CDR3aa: CASSLGRQPQHF; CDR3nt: TGTGCCAGCAGCTTAGGGCGTCAGCCCCAGCATTTT
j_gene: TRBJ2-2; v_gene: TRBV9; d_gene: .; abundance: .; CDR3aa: CASSVEGVMANTGELFF; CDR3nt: TGTGCCAGCAGCGTAGAGGGGGTCATGGCGAACACCGGGGAGCTGTTTTTT
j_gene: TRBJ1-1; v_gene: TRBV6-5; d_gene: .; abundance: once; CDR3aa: CASSLHRATEAFF; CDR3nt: TGTGCCAGCAGCTTGCACAGGGCCACTGAAGCTTTCTTT
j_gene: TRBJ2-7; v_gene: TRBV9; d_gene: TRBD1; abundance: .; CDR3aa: CASSVPPRTGGHEQYF; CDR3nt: TGTGCCAGCAGCGTACCGCCCCGAACAGGGGGTCACGAGCAGTACTTC
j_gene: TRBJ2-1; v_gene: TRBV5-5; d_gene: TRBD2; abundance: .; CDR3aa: CASSVTSGRPTTYNEQFF; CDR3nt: TGTGCCAGCAGCGTAACTAGCGGGAGGCCTACGACATACAATGAGCAGTTCTTC
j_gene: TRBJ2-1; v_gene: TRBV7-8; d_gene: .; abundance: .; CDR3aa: CASSQGTRGDEQFF; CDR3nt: TGTGCCAGCAGCCAAGGGACCAGGGGGGATGAGCAGTTCTTC
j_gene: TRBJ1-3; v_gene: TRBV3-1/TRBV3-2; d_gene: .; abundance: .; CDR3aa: CASSQYSGNTIYF; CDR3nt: TGTGCCAGCAGCCAATACTCTGGAAACACCATATATTTT
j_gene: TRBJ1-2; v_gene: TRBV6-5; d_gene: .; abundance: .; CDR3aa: CASVVSYGYTF; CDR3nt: TGTGCCAGCGTAGTTTCATATGGCTACACCTTC